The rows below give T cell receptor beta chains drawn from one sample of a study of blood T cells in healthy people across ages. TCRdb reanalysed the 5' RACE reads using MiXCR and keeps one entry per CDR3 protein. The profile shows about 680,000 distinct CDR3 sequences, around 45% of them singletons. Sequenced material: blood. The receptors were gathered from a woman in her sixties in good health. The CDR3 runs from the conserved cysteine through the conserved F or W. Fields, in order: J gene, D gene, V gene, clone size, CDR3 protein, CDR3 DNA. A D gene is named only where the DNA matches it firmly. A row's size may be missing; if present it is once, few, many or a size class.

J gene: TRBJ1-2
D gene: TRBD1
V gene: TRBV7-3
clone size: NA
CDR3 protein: CASSIQGQGIYGYTF
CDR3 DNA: TGTGCCAGCAGCATTCAGGGACAGGGCATCTATGGCTACACCTTC

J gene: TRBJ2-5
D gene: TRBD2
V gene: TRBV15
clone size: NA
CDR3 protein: CVTSRDIWTREPETQYF
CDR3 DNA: TGTGTCACCAGCAGAGATATTTGGACTAGAGAACCAGAGACCCAGTACTTC

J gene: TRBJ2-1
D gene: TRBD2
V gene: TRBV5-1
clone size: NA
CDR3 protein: CASSFLAGGNIEQFF
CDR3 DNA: TGCGCCAGCAGCTTTCTAGCGGGAGGTAATATTGAGCAGTTCTTC

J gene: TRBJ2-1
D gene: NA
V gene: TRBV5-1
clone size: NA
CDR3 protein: CASSLVSGAGSRKYNEQFF
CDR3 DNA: TGCGCCAGCAGCTTAGTTTCTGGGGCAGGGTCTCGGAAATACAATGAGCAGTTCTTC

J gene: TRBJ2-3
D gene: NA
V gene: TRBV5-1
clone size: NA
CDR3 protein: CASSWVIDTDTQYF
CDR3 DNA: TGCGCCAGCAGCTGGGTCATCGACACAGATACGCAGTATTTT

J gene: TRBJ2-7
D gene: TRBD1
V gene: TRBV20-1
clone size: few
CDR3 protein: CSARDGTAYEQYF
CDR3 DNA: TGCAGTGCTAGAGACGGGACAGCCTACGAGCAGTACTTC

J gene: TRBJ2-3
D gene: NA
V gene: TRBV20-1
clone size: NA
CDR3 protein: CSARAGRTDTQYF
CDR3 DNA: TGCAGTGCTAGAGCCGGGAGAACAGATACGCAGTATTTT

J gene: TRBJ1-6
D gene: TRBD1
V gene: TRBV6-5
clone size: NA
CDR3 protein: CASSRTGAGNSPLHF
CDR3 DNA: TGTGCCAGCAGCCGGACAGGGGCGGGTAATTCACCCCTCCACTTT

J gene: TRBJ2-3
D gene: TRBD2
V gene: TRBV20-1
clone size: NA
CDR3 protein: CSASPGGEDTQYF
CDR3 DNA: TGCAGTGCTAGCCCGGGAGGGGAGGATACGCAGTATTTT

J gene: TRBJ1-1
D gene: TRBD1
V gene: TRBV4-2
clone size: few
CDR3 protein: CASSLETGGDTEAFF
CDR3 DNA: TGTGCCAGCAGCCTAGAGACAGGGGGCGACACTGAAGCTTTCTTT

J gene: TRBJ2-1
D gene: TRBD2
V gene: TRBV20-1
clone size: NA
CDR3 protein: CSARDRSGGYNEQFF
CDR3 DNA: TGCAGTGCTAGAGATCGCAGCGGGGGGTACAATGAGCAGTTCTTC

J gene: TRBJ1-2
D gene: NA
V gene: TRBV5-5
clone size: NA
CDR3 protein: CASSPRPQGGYTF
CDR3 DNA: TGTGCCAGCAGCCCCCGTCCCCAGGGTGGCTACACCTTC

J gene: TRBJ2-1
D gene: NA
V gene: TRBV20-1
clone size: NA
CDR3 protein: CSARGLENEQFF
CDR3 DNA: TGCAGTGCTAGAGGACTAGAGAATGAGCAGTTCTTC

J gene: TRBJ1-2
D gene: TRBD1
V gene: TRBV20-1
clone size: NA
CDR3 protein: CSAWTGLVYGYTF
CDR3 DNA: TGCAGTGCTTGGACAGGGTTGGTCTATGGCTACACCTTC

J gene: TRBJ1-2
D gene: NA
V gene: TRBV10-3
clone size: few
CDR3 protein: CAINRGREYGYTF
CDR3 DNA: TGTGCCATCAACCGGGGGCGCGAATATGGCTACACCTTC

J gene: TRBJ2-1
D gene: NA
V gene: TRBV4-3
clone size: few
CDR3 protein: CASSQVPQGNEQFF
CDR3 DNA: TGCGCCAGCAGCCAAGTCCCTCAGGGCAATGAGCAGTTCTTC

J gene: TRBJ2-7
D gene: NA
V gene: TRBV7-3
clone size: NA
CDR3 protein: CASSLHVPVSSYEQYF
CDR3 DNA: TGTGCCAGCAGCTTACACGTTCCTGTGAGCTCCTACGAGCAGTACTTC

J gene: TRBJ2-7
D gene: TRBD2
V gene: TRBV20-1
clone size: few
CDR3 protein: CSATPSGSSYEQYF
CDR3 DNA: TGCAGTGCGACCCCTAGCGGGAGCTCCTACGAGCAGTACTTC

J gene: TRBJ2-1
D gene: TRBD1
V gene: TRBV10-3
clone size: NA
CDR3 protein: CAISESQGVFGNEQFF
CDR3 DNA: TGTGCCATCAGTGAGTCGCAGGGGGTTTTCGGCAATGAGCAGTTCTTC

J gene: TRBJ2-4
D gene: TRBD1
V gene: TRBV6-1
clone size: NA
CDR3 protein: CASSEQGVAKNIQYF
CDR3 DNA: TGTGCCAGCAGCGAACAGGGGGTAGCTAAAAACATTCAGTACTTC

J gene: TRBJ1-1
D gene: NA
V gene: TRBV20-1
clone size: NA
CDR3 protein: CSASLFGQRMINTEAFF
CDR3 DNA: TGCAGTGCTAGTCTCTTCGGACAGCGAATGATAAACACTGAAGCTTTCTTT

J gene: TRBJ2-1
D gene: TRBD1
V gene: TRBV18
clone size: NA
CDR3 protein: CASSPWTGGENEQFF
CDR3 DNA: TGTGCCAGCTCACCTTGGACAGGGGGCGAAAATGAGCAGTTCTTC

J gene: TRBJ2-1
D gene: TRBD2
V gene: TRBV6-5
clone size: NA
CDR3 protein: CASRIGLAGAYNEQFF
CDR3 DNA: TGTGCCAGCAGGATCGGACTAGCGGGAGCCTACAATGAGCAGTTCTTC

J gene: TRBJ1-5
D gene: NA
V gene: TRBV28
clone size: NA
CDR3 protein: CASQRVLTSAQHF
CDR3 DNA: TGTGCCAGCCAACGGGTGCTGACTTCGGCCCAGCATTTT

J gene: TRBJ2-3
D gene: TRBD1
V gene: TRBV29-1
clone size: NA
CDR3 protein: CSVQDRGPDTQYF
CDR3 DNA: TGCAGCGTCCAGGACAGGGGACCAGATACGCAGTATTTT

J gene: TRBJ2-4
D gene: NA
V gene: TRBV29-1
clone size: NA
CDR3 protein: CSVEEGGRNIQYF
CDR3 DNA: TGCAGCGTTGAAGAGGGCGGGCGGAACATTCAGTACTTC

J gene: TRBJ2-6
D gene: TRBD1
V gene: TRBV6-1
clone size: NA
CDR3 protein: CASRPGTGGYGANVLTF
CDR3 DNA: TGTGCCAGCAGACCCGGGACAGGGGGTTATGGGGCCAACGTCCTGACTTTC

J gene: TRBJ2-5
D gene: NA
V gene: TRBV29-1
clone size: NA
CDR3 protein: CSVGAQGGHEEYF
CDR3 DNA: TGCAGCGTTGGGGCACAGGGAGGCCACGAGGAGTACTTC

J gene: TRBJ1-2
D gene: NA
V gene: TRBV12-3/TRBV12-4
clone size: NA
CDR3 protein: CASRQTEAYGYTF
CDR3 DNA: TGTGCCAGCAGACAGACAGAGGCCTATGGCTACACCTTC